This T cell receptor (beta chain) was captured in a study of blood T cell repertoires in COVID-19. Germline V gives CDR1 SNHLY, CDR2 FYNNEI. With 8 bases removed from V and 0 bases from J, the gap between germline ends came to 11 bases. The CDR3 extends over 14 amino acids. Generated by immunoSEQ multiplex PCR, the TCRdb table keeps only in-frame clones and is missing some. The data hold about 88,000 clones, with over 90% observed a single time. This clone came up once. The V gene is TRBV2, the J gene TRBJ1-3; D is unclear. What was sequenced was peripheral blood. The TCR originated in a man aged 55 to 70 with acute or convalescent COVID-19. The CDR3 is CASQDRDSGNTIYF. CDR3 bases: TGTGCCAGCCAAGATCGCGACTCTGGAAACACCATATATTTT.